Below are 12 T cell receptor beta chains sequenced from a single sample in a study of cytomegalovirus exposure and HLA in healthy donors. In the PCR, 60 Vbeta and 13 Jbeta primers were used. The assay was immunoSEQ multiplex PCR, and TCRdb's table has in-frame clones only and misses some. The data hold more than 95,000 clones, with about 74% observed a single time. The specimen was PBMCs. The source of these receptors is a woman between 50 and 59 years old in good health and CMV-seropositive.

This sequence joins TRBV19 and TRBJ2-2; 11 bases match TRBD1. With V trimmed by 5 bases and J by 4 bases, 6 bases remained unmatched. This CDR3 comprises 16 residues. The V gene's germline CDR1 is LNHDA and CDR2 SQIVND (reference sequence). The CDR3 region has the DNA TGTGCCAGTAGTCTAACAGGGACAGGGGGCACCGGGGAGCTGTTTTTT. Amino acid sequence: CASSLTGTGGTGELFF.

The table lists this clone with a few counts. The chain links TRBV10-3 to TRBJ2-7; 9 positions agree with TRBD2. The CDR3 contains 16 residues. V gave up 3 bases and J gave up 1 base; unmatched junction bases: 7. Germline lookup yields CDR1 ENHRY and CDR2 SYGVKD. The CDR3 DNA sequence: TGTGCCATCAGTGACCGTCCTCTAGCGGGGTCCTACGAGCAGTACTTC. It encodes CAISDRPLAGSYEQYF.

This chain uses TRBV9 with TRBJ2-1, with 7 bases fitting TRBD2. The CDR3 runs 15 residues. Trimming at V came to 3 bases and at J to 0 bases, leaving 3 bases not matched to a gene. Germline CDR1 is SGDLS and CDR2 is YYNGEE. The CDR3 loop reads CASSAGGSSYNEQFF. CDR3 nucleotide sequence: TGTGCCAGCAGCGCCGGGGGGAGCTCCTACAATGAGCAGTTCTTC. Complete variable domain (other parts from reference TRBV9 and TRBJ2-1): DSGVTQTPKHLITATGQRVTLRCSPRSGDLSVYWYQQSLDQGLQFLIQYYNGEERAKGNILERFSAQQFPDLHSELNLSSLELGDSALYFCASSAGGSSYNEQFFGPGTRLTVL.

This clone was counted between two and nine times. The rearrangement uses TRBV27 and TRBJ2-5; D remains unclear. The end of the DNA aligns better with TRBJ2-7, so the J call may be wrong. The CDR3 runs 13 residues. Germline values: CDR1 MNHEY, CDR2 SMNVEV (reference sequence). CDR3 in DNA: TGTGCCAGCAGTTTATATGACACCTACGAGCAGTACTTC. Translation gives CASSLYDTYEQYF.

V gene TRBV2 combines with J gene TRBJ2-7, with a tentative D call TRBD1 (6 bases). In germline, CDR1 is SNHLY, CDR2 FYNNEI. V lost 2 bases, J lost 3 bases, and 11 bases lay in between. The CDR3 sequence is 14 residues long. Written as DNA, the CDR3 is TGTGCCAGCAGTGAATATGGACAGAACTACGAGCAGTACTTC. This translates into CASSEYGQNYEQYF.

This clone has at least ten counts. The chain couples TRBV5-4 to TRBJ2-1; 9 bases are a match to TRBD2. There are 17 residues in the CDR3. The junction had 6 bases not matched to a gene; V was cut back by 0 bases and J by 2 bases. The germline CDR1 and CDR2 sequences are SGHNT and YYREEE (reference sequence). The CDR3 region has the DNA TGTGCCAGCAGCTTGGAGGGCGGGGGGGCACCCTACAATGAGCAGTTCTTC. Protein sequence: CASSLEGGGAPYNEQFF.

The chain employs TRBV10-3 and TRBJ2-2; the D gene is possibly TRBD2 (6 bases). Deletions cut 0 bases from V and 1 base from J, with 9 bases between. There are 16 residues in the CDR3. Germline loops: CDR1 ENHRY, CDR2 SYGVKD. Here the CDR3 reads CAISESGEENTGELFF. In nucleotides, the CDR3 is TGTGCCATCAGTGAGTCGGGGGAGGAGAACACCGGGGAGCTGTTTTTT.

V and J are TRBV9 and TRBJ1-2; 7 nucleotides align to TRBD1. The CDR3 length is 15 residues. With 2 bases clipped from V and 4 bases from J, the junction kept 8 bases outside the gene matches. Per germline, CDR1 SGDLS and CDR2 YYNGEE. DNA for the CDR3: TGTGCCAGCAGCGTTGGAGTGGGACAGAGCTATGGCTACACCTTC. Amino acids: CASSVGVGQSYGYTF.

This clone was counted only a few times. The chain carries TRBV2 and TRBJ2-7; 10 positions agree with TRBD2. J was trimmed by 6 bases and V by 4 bases; bases with no gene match: 9. Germline lookup yields CDR1 SNHLY and CDR2 FYNNEI. This CDR3 region has 15 residues. The CDR3 region has the DNA TGTGCCAGCAGTGGGAGCGGGGGGGTAGGGTCCGAGCAGTACTTC. Protein: CASSGSGGVGSEQYF.

The gene calls are TRBV7-2 and TRBJ1-1; D gene uncertain. Germline CDR1 reads SGHTA; CDR2 reads FQGNSA. CDR3 size: 16 residues. The V and J ends lost 3 bases and 6 bases respectively, with 20 bases between them. The CDR3 is CASSFWGASGVPEAFF. The DNA for the CDR3 is TGTGCCAGCAGCTTTTGGGGAGCCTCCGGAGTTCCTGAAGCTTTCTTT.

This clone has at least ten counts. V and J are TRBV4-3 and TRBJ1-5; possibly TRBD1 for D (5 bases). Germline CDR1 and CDR2: LGHNA and YSLEER. V was clipped by 0 bases and J by 6 bases, with 15 bases between them. This CDR3 has 16 residues. The CDR3 region is CASSQDPPGAAQPQHF. DNA of the CDR3: TGCGCCAGCAGCCAAGATCCCCCTGGGGCCGCTCAGCCCCAGCATTTT.

This clone was picked up a small number of times. This chain uses TRBV10-3 with TRBJ2-1; TRBD2 matches at 7 bases. This CDR3 contains 14 residues. Germline trimming cut 10 bases from V and 4 bases from J; bases unmatched to any gene: 10. Germline CDR1 reads ENHRY; CDR2 reads SYGVKD. CDR3 in DNA: TGTGCCACCTCGGGCCTAGCGGAATACAATGAGCAGTTCTTC. Encoded protein: CATSGLAEYNEQFF.